This T cell receptor beta chain was captured by sequencing in a study of tumor and adjacent non-tumor tissue in lung cancer. Study summary: Aged about 31 to 80 years, patients included 10 men and 4 or 5 women with stage I to III disease. Around 4.5 million productive TCRbeta reads were obtained per sample on average.

This clonotype was found many times. Three rounds of nested PCR, following a modified ARM-PCR protocol, produced the TCRbeta library. TCRdb processed the multiplex PCR reads anew with MiXCR; each CDR3 protein has one entry. The table lists 100,000 or so distinct CDR3 sequences, more than 55% of them singletons. Germline values: CDR1 MNHNS, CDR2 SASEGT. The CDR3 covers 13 residues. The ends were cut back, 2 bases at V and 0 bases at J, with 4 bases in the middle. RNA was extracted from bulk tissue without any cell sorting. Distant lung tissue was collected more than 3 cm away from the tumor edge. Source material: distant non-tumor lung tissue. This receptor was taken from a man aged 30 to 39 with non-small cell lung cancer. This rearrangement joins TRBV6-1 to TRBJ2-5; the D is unclear. The CDR3 loop is CASSEWYQETQYF. The CDR3 DNA reads as TGTGCCAGCAGTGAATGGTACCAAGAGACCCAGTACTTC.